These T cell receptor beta chains were read from a single sample in a study of beta chain features in type 1 diabetes. Here immunoSEQ multiplex PCR was the method, and the copy in TCRdb shows in-frame clones only, minus some. The data show 900,000 or so clones, 15% to 20% seen once. Sequenced: naive CD4+ T cells from blood. The receptors shown here come from a woman aged 18-29 years in good health. Both conserved end residues are part of each CDR3. The D gene is left open where the match is weak. Size is omitted from some rows. Given values are once, few, many or a class for expanded clones.

>TRBD2|TRBV9|TRBJ2-2|few
CASSEGLAGGPSTGELFF
TGTGCCAGCAGCGAGGGACTAGCGGGAGGGCCATCCACCGGGGAGCTGTTTTTT
>TRBD2|TRBV14|TRBJ2-7|-
CAKRDYEQYF
TGTGCAAAGCGGGACTACGAGCAGTACTTC
>TRBD2|TRBV12-5|TRBJ2-1|once
CASAPGGTSGSDEQFF
TGTGCTAGTGCCCCGGGTGGGACTAGCGGGAGTGATGAGCAGTTCTTC
>-|TRBV6-6|TRBJ2-1|few
CASSPNPSSYNEQFF
TGTGCCAGCAGTCCCAACCCCAGCTCCTACAATGAGCAGTTCTTC
>-|TRBV18|TRBJ2-1|few
CASSPNPKDEQFF
TGTGCCAGCTCACCCAACCCGAAGGATGAGCAGTTCTTC
>TRBD1|TRBV5-1|TRBJ1-1|-
CASSLKETGPYTEAFF
TGCGCCAGCAGCTTGAAAGAGACAGGGCCCTACACTGAAGCTTTCTTT
>-|TRBV2|TRBJ2-6|few
CASSLLIVLTF
TGTGCCAGCAGCCTTCTTATCGTCCTGACTTTC
>-|TRBV29-1|TRBJ1-1|-
CSVVRNTFMNTEAFF
TGCAGCGTTGTTAGGAATACCTTCATGAACACTGAAGCTTTCTTT
>-|TRBV10-3|TRBJ2-1|few
CAISGRICNEQFF
TGTGCCATCAGTGGACGGATATGTAATGAGCAGTTCTTC
>-|TRBV4-3|TRBJ1-5|-
CASSQDYQERGNQPQHF
TGCGCCAGCAGCCAAGATTACCAGGAACGGGGCAATCAGCCCCAGCATTTT
>-|TRBV6-6|TRBJ1-5|few
CASSYGTRNQPQHF
TGTGCCAGCAGTTATGGCACACGGAATCAGCCCCAGCATTTT
>-|TRBV5-1|TRBJ2-2|few
CATGPTFLPGELFF
TGCGCCACCGGCCCTACTTTTCTACCCGGGGAGCTGTTTTTT
>-|TRBV29-1|TRBJ2-1|few
CSVVLGAGNYNEQFF
TGCAGCGTTGTCCTGGGGGCGGGAAACTACAATGAGCAGTTCTTC
>-|TRBV9|TRBJ2-4|few
CASSAGGATKNIQYF
TGTGCCAGCAGCGCCGGGGGTGCGACCAAAAACATTCAGTACTTC
>TRBD2|TRBV5-1|TRBJ2-1|-
CASSLGAGLAGGNEQFF
TGCGCCAGCAGCTTGGGCGCAGGGCTAGCGGGAGGCAATGAGCAGTTCTTC
>-|TRBV21-1|TRBJ2-6|many
CASSKDEGTGSGANVLTF
TGTGCCAGCAGCAAAGATGAGGGGACGGGCTCTGGGGCCAACGTCCTGACTTTC
>-|TRBV15|TRBJ2-3|few
CATSRDTVLDIFSDTQYF
TGTGCCACCAGCAGAGATACTGTTCTAGACATCTTTTCAGATACGCAGTATTTT
>-|TRBV20-1|TRBJ2-1|few
CSAKLYNEQFF
TGCAGTGCTAAGCTATACAATGAGCAGTTCTTC
>TRBD1|TRBV7-2|TRBJ2-7|-
CASSLVGTGGVHEQYF
TGTGCCAGCAGCTTAGTCGGGACAGGGGGAGTCCACGAGCAGTACTTC
>-|TRBV2|TRBJ1-1|-
CASSERQVVF
TGTGCCAGCAGTGAAAGGCAAGTGGTCTTT
>TRBD1|TRBV18|TRBJ2-7|-
CASSLRDRGEQYF
TGTGCCAGCTCGCTCCGGGACAGGGGCGAGCAGTACTTC
>-|TRBV6-6|TRBJ1-2|-
CASRPSTAEYGYTF
TGTGCCAGCAGACCCTCGACAGCAGAATATGGCTACACCTTC
>-|TRBV20-1|TRBJ2-7|-
CSATNYEQYF
TGCAGTGCTACAAATTACGAGCAGTACTTC
>-|TRBV7-2|TRBJ2-7|few
CASSLNLWRGVSSYEQYF
TGTGCCAGCAGCTTGAATTTGTGGAGGGGTGTTAGCTCCTACGAGCAGTACTTC
>TRBD2|TRBV7-9|TRBJ2-7|few
CASSPSGMLYEQYF
TGTGCCAGCAGCCCGAGCGGGATGCTCTACGAGCAGTACTTC
>-|TRBV28|TRBJ2-1|-
CASSSGSSYNEQFF
TGTGCCAGCAGTTCTGGGAGCTCCTACAATGAGCAGTTCTTC
>-|TRBV14|TRBJ2-7|-
CASSHMDSSSYEQYF
TGTGCCAGCAGCCACATGGACTCCAGCTCCTACGAGCAGTACTTC
>-|TRBV19|TRBJ2-7|few
CASSPRDTSYEQYF
TGTGCCAGTAGTCCCCGGGACACCTCCTACGAGCAGTACTTC
>TRBD1|TRBV6-5|TRBJ1-1|-
CASSSTGLGYTEAFF
TGTGCCAGCAGTTCGACAGGGCTAGGTTACACTGAAGCTTTCTTT
>TRBD2|TRBV7-9|TRBJ2-1|-
CAQRGPSSYNEQFF
TGTGCCCAGCGGGGCCCGAGCTCCTACAATGAGCAGTTCTTC
>TRBD1|TRBV7-2|TRBJ1-1|few
CASSLVSQGRTEAFF
TGTGCCAGCAGCTTAGTCTCACAGGGGCGCACTGAAGCTTTCTTT
>TRBD2|TRBV11-2|TRBJ2-7|-
CASRSLAGGYEQYF
TGTGCCAGCAGGTCACTAGCGGGAGGCTACGAGCAGTACTTC
>-|TRBV7-2|TRBJ2-7|-
CASSGRVVNEQYF
TGTGCCAGCAGCGGCAGGGTAGTCAACGAGCAGTACTTC
>TRBD1|TRBV2|TRBJ2-2|-
CASTGDSGTGELFF
TGTGCCAGCACCGGGGACAGTGGCACCGGGGAGCTGTTTTTT
>TRBD1|TRBV5-1|TRBJ1-1|few
CASQPGTGAEAFF
TGCGCCAGCCAACCCGGGACAGGGGCTGAAGCTTTCTTT
>TRBD1|TRBV7-3|TRBJ2-4|few
CASSPGTGGSDKGKNIQYF
TGTGCCAGCAGCCCCGGGACAGGGGGCTCGGATAAGGGCAAAAACATTCAGTACTTC
>-|TRBV29-1|TRBJ2-1|-
CSVGRRVNEQFF
TGCAGCGTTGGGCGGAGGGTAAATGAGCAGTTCTTC
>TRBD2|TRBV18|TRBJ2-1|-
CASSPGTSGYNVQFF
TGTGCCAGCTCTCCAGGGACTAGCGGATACAATGTGCAGTTCTTC
>-|TRBV5-5|TRBJ2-3|few
CASSSGTRTDTQYF
TGTGCCAGCAGCTCGGGAACCCGCACAGATACGCAGTATTTT
>TRBD2|TRBV4-1|TRBJ2-1|-
CASSQDLTSGYNEQFF
TGCGCCAGCAGCCAAGATTTAACTAGCGGGTACAATGAGCAGTTCTTC
>-|TRBV28|TRBJ2-3|few
CASSYREFRDTQYF
TGTGCCAGCAGTTATAGGGAGTTTCGAGATACGCAGTATTTT
>-|TRBV6-1|TRBJ2-1|-
CASSELLTSYNEQFF
TGTGCCAGCAGTGAATTGCTAACGTCCTACAATGAGCAGTTCTTC
>-|TRBV11-2|TRBJ1-5|-
CASSLEDHQPQHF
TGTGCCAGCAGCTTAGAGGACCATCAGCCCCAGCATTTT
>TRBD1|TRBV10-3|TRBJ1-2|-
CASRQGSYGYTF
TGTGCCAGCAGACAGGGAAGCTATGGCTACACCTTC
>-|TRBV14|TRBJ2-7|few
CASSQKSLHEQYF
TGTGCCAGCAGCCAGAAATCGCTCCACGAGCAGTACTTC
>-|TRBV9|TRBJ2-2|-
CASKGQMNTGELFF
TGTGCCAGCAAAGGGCAAATGAACACCGGGGAGCTGTTTTTT
>TRBD1|TRBV29-1|TRBJ2-7|-
CSVVGQGNYEQYF
TGCAGCGTTGTGGGACAGGGAAACTACGAGCAGTACTTC
>TRBD2|TRBV2|TRBJ2-7|-
CASRGVTSGSLSSYEQYF
TGTGCCAGCAGAGGTGTAACTAGCGGGAGCCTAAGCTCCTACGAGCAGTACTTC
>TRBD1|TRBV7-8|TRBJ2-7|few
CASSSHRGRTYEQYF
TGTGCCAGCAGCTCCCACAGGGGAAGGACCTACGAGCAGTACTTC
>TRBD1|TRBV7-2|TRBJ1-2|few
CASSGRQGALGGYTF
TGTGCCAGCAGCGGACGACAGGGGGCCCTGGGTGGCTACACCTTC
>TRBD2|TRBV6-1|TRBJ2-3|-
CASSDFGGSRTDTQYF
TGTGCCAGCAGTGATTTTGGCGGGAGTCGTACAGATACGCAGTATTTT
>-|TRBV6-6|TRBJ2-7|few
CASSYRNREHYEQYF
TGTGCCAGCAGTTATCGAAACAGGGAGCACTACGAGCAGTACTTC
>-|TRBV27|TRBJ1-5|-
CASLYNIQGWQPQHF
TGTGCCAGCCTATATAACATACAGGGCTGGCAGCCCCAGCATTTT
>-|TRBV2|TRBJ2-5|few
CASSKVGETQYF
TGTGCCAGCAGTAAGGTTGGGGAGACCCAGTACTTC
>-|TRBV7-9|TRBJ1-2|-
CASSLPSGYGYTF
TGTGCCAGCAGCTTACCCTCGGGCTATGGCTACACCTTC
>-|TRBV7-9|TRBJ1-1|few
CASSLLVSTEAFF
TGTGCCAGCAGCTTATTGGTCTCCACTGAAGCTTTCTTT
>-|TRBV9|TRBJ1-4|few
CASSVSGTTTNEKLFF
TGTGCCAGCAGCGTGTCAGGGACTACAACTAATGAAAAACTGTTTTTT
>TRBD1|TRBV7-3|TRBJ2-7|once
CASSFWDRPYEQYF
TGTGCCAGCAGCTTTTGGGACAGGCCCTACGAGCAGTACTTC
>TRBD2|TRBV7-9|TRBJ2-1|-
CASSLGLAVNNEQFF
TGTGCCAGCAGCTTGGGACTAGCGGTTAACAATGAGCAGTTCTTC